A single sample gave rise to the 6 T cell receptor beta chains below, sequenced in a study of blood T cell repertoires in COVID-19. Sequencing was performed with immunoSEQ multiplex PCR; in TCRdb, only in-frame clones are kept and a portion is missing. Of more than 110,000 clones listed, around 88% are singletons. Sequenced: peripheral blood. These receptors originate from a man in his 60s with active or convalescent COVID-19.

This chain links TRBV24-1 with TRBJ2-7, with D tentatively TRBD1 (5 bases). The CDR3 runs to 15 residues. Trimming left V 3 bases short and J 5 bases short, with 16 bases between. Germline CDR1 KGHDR, CDR2 SFDVKD. CDR3 bases: TGTGCCACCAGTGATCCTCGACAGTCCCCTAACGAGCAGTACTTC. Its protein product is CATSDPRQSPNEQYF.

The chain joins TRBV21-1 to TRBJ1-5. TRBV21-1 is a known pseudogene. The CDR3 totals 14 residues. The CDR3 here is CASRGGGANQPQHF. DNA of the CDR3: TGTGCCAGCAGAGGTGGGGGGGCCAATCAGCCCCAGCATTTT.

The chain uses TRBV10-3 and TRBJ2-7, with a tentative D call TRBD1 (6 bases). Looked up from germline, CDR1 is ENHRY and CDR2 is SYGVKD. There are 12 residues in the CDR3. With 11 bases removed from V and 3 bases from J, the gap between germline ends came to 14 bases. This chain's CDR3 is CAAQGQNYEQYF. The CDR3 nucleotides read TGTGCCGCCCAAGGACAGAACTACGAGCAGTACTTC.

The chain carries TRBV10-3 and TRBJ1-1, with D possibly TRBD1 on 5 matching bases. Germline CDR1 ENHRY, CDR2 SYGVKD. The CDR3 runs to 12 residues. The germline V and J ends were trimmed by 0 bases and 10 bases, with 9 bases remaining between them. The CDR3 loop reads CAISESGEGAFF. The CDR3 DNA is TGTGCCATCAGTGAGTCGGGGGAGGGAGCTTTCTTT.

The chain has TRBV5-1 and TRBJ2-5; D is possibly TRBD1 (6 bases). V lost 1 base to trimming and J lost 1 base, with 11 bases between them. CDR3 size: 15 residues. The germline CDR1 and CDR2 sequences are SGHRS and YFSETQ. CDR3 region: CASSLFTGLQETQYF. In DNA form, the CDR3 reads TGCGCCAGCAGCTTGTTCACAGGGCTCCAAGAGACCCAGTACTTC.

The CDR3 DNA sequence: TGTGCCAGCTCACCTGCCGGGACAGGGGGCACCGGGGAGCTGTTTTTT. The encoded protein is CASSPAGTGGTGELFF. J is TRBJ2-2 and V is TRBV18; the match to TRBD1 covers 11 bases. CDR3 length: 16 amino acids. V dropped 3 bases and J dropped 4; count of bases not matched to a gene: 4. Germline V gene sequence: CDR1 KGHSH, CDR2 LQKENI.